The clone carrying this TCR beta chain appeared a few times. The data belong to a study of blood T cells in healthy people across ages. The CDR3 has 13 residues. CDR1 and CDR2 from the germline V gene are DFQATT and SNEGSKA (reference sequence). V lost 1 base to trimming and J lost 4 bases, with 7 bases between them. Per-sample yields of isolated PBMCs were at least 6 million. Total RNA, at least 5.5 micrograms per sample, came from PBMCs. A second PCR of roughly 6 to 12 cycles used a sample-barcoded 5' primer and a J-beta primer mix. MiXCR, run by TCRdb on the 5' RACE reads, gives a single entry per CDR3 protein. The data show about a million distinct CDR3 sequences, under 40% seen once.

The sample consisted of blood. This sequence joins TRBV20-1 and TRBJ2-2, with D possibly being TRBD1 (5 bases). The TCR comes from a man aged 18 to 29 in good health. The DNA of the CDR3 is TGCAGTGCTAGAGGGGGCTCCACCGGGGAGCTGTTTTTT. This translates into CSARGGSTGELFF.